The clone carrying this T cell receptor (beta chain) occurred once. Assay: immunoSEQ multiplex PCR; the TCRdb copy retains only in-frame clones and omits some. In the table there are approximately 70,000 clones, approximately 90% of which are singletons. The data were obtained in a study of T cell changes during pregnancy in multiple sclerosis. The CDR3 has 15 amino acids. V shed 6 bases and J 1 base; nucleotides not matched to a gene: 4. Germline V lookup: CDR1 LNHDA, CDR2 SQIVND (reference sequence). This clonotype originated in a female donor in good health, enrolled as a control in a pregnancy study. This sample comprised peripheral blood, obtained in the first trimester of pregnancy. This chain uses TRBV19 with TRBJ2-1, with 9 bases aligning to TRBD1. CDR3 protein: CASSKTGGSYNEQFF. DNA for the CDR3: TGTGCCAGTAGCAAGACAGGGGGGTCCTACAATGAGCAGTTCTTC.